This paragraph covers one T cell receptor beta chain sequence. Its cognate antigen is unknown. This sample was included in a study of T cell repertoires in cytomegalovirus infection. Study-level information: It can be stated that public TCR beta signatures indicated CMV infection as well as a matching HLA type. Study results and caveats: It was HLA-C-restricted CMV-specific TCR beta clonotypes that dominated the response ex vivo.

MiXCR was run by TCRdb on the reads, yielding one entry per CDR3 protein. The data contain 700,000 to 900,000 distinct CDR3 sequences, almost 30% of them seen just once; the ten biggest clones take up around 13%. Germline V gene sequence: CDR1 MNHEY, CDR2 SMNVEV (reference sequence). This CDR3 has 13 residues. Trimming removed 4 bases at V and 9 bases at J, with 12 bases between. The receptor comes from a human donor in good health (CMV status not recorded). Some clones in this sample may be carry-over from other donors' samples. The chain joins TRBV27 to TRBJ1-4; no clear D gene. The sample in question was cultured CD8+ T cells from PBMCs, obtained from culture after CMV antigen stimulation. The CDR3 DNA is TGTGCCAGCAGTTCGTTTATTGAGAAAAAACTGTTTTTT. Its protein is CASSSFIEKKLFF.